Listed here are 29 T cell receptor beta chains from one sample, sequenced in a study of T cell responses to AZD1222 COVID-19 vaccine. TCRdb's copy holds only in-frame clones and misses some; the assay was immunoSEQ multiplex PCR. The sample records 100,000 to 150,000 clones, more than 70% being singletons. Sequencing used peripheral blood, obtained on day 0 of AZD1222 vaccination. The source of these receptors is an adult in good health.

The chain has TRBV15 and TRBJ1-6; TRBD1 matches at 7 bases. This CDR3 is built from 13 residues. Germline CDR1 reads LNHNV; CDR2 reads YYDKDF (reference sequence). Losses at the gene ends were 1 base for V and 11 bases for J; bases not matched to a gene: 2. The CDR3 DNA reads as TGTGCCACCAGCAGAGGCCAGGGGGCACCCCTCCACTTT. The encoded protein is CATSRGQGAPLHF.

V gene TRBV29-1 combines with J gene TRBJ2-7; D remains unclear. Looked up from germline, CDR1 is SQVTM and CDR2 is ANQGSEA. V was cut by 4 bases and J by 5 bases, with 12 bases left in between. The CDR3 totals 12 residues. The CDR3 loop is CSVVVPGNEQYF. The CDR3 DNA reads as TGCAGCGTTGTAGTGCCTGGGAACGAGCAGTACTTC.

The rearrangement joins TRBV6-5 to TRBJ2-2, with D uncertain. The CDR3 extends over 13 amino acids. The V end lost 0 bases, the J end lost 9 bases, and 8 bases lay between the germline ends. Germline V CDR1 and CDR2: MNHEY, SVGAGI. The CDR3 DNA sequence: TGTGCCAGCAGTTACTCGAGACAAAGGGAGCTGTTTTTT. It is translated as CASSYSRQRELFF.

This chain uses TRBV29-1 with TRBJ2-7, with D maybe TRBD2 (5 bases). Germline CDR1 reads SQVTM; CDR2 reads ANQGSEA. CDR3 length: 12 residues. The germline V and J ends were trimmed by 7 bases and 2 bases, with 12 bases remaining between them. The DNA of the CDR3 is TGCAGCGCCCACGGGGTAGCCTACGAGCAGTACTTC. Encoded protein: CSAHGVAYEQYF.

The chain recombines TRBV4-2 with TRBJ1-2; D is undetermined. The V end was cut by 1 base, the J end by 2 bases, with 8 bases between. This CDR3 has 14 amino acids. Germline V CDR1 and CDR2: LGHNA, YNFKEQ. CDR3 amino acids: CASSQAAPNYGYTF. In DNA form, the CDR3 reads TGTGCCAGCAGCCAAGCCGCGCCCAACTATGGCTACACCTTC.

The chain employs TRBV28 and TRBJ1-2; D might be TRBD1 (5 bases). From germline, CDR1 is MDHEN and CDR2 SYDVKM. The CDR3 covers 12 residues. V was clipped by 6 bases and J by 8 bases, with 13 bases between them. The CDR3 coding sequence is TGTGCCAGCAGCGTGACGGCAGGGGGCTACACCTTC. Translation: CASSVTAGGYTF.

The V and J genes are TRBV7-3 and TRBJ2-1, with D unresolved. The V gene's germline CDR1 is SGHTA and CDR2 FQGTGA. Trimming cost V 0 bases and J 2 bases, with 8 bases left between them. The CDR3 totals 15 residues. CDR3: CASSLTASTYNEQFF. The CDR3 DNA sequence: TGTGCCAGCAGCTTAACGGCAAGTACCTACAATGAGCAGTTCTTC.

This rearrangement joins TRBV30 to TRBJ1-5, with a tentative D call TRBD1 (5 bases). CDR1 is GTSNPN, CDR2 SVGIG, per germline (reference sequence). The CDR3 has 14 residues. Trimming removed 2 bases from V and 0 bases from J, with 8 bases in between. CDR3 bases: TGTGCCTGGAGTATCGGGACTAGCAATCAGCCCCAGCATTTT. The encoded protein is CAWSIGTSNQPQHF.

CDR3 nucleotides: TGTGCCACCAGCAGAGATTACGGGGCCAACGTCCTGACTTTC. It codes for CATSRDYGANVLTF. V gene TRBV15 combines with J gene TRBJ2-6; unclear D gene. Germline lookup yields CDR1 LNHNV and CDR2 YYDKDF (reference sequence). The CDR3 is 14 amino acids. Trimming shortened V by 0 bases and J by 4 bases, and 4 bases separated the two germline ends.

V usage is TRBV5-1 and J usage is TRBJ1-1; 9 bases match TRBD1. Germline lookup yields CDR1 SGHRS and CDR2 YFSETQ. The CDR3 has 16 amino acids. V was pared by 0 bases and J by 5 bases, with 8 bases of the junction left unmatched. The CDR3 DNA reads TGCGCCAGCAGCTTGGTGACAGGGGGAGGGTTAACTGAAGCTTTCTTT. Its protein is CASSLVTGGGLTEAFF.

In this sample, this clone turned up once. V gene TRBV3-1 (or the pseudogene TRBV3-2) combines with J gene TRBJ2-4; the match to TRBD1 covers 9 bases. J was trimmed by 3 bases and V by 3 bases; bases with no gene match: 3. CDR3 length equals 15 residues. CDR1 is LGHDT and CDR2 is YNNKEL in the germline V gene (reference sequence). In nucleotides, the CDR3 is TGTGCCAGCAGCCACGGGGGACAGGGCAAAAACATTCAGTACTTC. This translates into CASSHGGQGKNIQYF.

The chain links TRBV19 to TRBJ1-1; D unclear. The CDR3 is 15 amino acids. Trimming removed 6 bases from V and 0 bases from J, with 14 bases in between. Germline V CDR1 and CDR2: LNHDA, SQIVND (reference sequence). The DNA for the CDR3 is TGTGCCAGTAGCACTTGGGAGATCGTGAACACTGAAGCTTTCTTT. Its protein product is CASSTWEIVNTEAFF.

The CDR3 reads CASSPPNQANTGELFF. DNA of the CDR3: TGTGCCAGCTCACCACCGAATCAGGCAAACACCGGGGAGCTGTTTTTT. The chain has TRBV18 and TRBJ2-2; D gene uncertain. V was shortened by 0 bases and J by 2 bases, with 10 bases between the two germline ends. Germline assignment: CDR1 KGHSH and CDR2 LQKENI. The CDR3 has 16 amino acids.

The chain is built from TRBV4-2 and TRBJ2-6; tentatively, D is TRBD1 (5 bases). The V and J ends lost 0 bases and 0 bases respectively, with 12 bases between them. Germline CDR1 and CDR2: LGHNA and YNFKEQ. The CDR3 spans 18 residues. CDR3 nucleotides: TGTGCCAGCAGCCAAGAGGCAGGGATGGGCTCTGGGGCCAACGTCCTGACTTTC. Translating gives CASSQEAGMGSGANVLTF.

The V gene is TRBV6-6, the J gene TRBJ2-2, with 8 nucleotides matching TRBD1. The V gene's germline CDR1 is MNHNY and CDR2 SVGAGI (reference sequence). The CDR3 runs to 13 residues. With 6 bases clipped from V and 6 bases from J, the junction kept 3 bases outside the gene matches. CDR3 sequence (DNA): TGTGCCAGCAGAACGGGACAGGCCGGGGAGCTGTTTTTT. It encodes CASRTGQAGELFF.

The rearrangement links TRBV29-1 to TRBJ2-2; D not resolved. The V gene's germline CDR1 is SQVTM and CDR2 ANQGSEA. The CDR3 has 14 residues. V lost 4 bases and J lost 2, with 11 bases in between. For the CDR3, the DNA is TGCAGCGTTGTTAGGACGGGCAACACCGGGGAGCTGTTTTTT. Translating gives CSVVRTGNTGELFF.

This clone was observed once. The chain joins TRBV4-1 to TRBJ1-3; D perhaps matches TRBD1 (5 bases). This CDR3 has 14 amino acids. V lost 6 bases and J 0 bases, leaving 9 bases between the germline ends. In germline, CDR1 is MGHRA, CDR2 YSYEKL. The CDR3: CASRRGLSGNTIYF. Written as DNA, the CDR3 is TGCGCCAGCAGAAGGGGCCTCTCTGGAAACACCATATATTTT.

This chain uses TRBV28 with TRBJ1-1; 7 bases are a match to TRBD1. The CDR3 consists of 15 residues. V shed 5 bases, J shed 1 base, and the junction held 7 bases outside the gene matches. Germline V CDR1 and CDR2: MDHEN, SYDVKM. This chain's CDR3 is CASSALQGTNTEAFF. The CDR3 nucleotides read TGTGCCAGCAGTGCCCTACAGGGGACGAACACTGAAGCTTTCTTT.

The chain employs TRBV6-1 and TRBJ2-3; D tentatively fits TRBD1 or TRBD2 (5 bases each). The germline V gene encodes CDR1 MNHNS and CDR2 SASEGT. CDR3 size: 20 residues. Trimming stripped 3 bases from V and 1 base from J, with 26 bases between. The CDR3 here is CASSDWAGSSAGSRTDTQYF. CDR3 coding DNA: TGTGCCAGCAGTGATTGGGCAGGGAGTTCGGCGGGTTCCCGCACAGATACGCAGTATTTT.

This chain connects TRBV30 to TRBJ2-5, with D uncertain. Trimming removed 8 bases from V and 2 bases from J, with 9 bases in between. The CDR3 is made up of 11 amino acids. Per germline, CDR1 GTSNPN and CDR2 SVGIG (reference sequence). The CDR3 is CARSIQETQYF. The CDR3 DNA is TGTGCCCGCTCGATACAAGAGACCCAGTACTTC.

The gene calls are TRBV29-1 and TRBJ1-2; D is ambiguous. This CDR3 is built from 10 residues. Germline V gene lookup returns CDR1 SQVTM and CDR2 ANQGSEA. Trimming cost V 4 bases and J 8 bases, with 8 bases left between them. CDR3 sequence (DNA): TGCAGCGTTGCCGAGTTCGGCTACACCTTC. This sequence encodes CSVAEFGYTF.

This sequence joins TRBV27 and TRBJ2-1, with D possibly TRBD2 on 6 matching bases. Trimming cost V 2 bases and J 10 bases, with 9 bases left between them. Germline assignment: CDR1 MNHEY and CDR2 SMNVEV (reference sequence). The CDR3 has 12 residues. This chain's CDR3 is CASSLGGKEQFF. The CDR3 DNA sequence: TGTGCCAGCAGTTTAGGCGGGAAGGAGCAGTTCTTC.

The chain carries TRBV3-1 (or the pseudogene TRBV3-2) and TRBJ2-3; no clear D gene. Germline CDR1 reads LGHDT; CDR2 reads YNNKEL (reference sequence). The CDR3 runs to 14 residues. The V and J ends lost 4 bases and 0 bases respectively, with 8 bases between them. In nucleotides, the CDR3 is TGTGCCAGCAGCCTCAACCCTAGCACAGATACGCAGTATTTT. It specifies CASSLNPSTDTQYF.

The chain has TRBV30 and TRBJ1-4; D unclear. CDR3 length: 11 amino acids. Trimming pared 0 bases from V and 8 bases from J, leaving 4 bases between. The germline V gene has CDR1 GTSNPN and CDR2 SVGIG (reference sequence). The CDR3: CAWSVGEKLFF. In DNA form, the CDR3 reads TGTGCCTGGAGTGTGGGGGAAAAACTGTTTTTT.

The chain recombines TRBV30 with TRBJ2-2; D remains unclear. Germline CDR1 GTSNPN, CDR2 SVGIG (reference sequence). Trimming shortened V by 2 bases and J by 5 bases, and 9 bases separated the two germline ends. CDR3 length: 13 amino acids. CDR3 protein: CAWSPTHTGELFF. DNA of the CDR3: TGTGCCTGGAGTCCGACTCATACCGGGGAGCTGTTTTTT.

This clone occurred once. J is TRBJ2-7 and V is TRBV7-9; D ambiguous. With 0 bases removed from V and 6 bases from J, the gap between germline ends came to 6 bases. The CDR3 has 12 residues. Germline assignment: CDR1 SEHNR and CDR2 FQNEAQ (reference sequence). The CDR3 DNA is TGTGCCAGCAGCTTAGCGTACAGCGAGCAGTACTTC. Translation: CASSLAYSEQYF.

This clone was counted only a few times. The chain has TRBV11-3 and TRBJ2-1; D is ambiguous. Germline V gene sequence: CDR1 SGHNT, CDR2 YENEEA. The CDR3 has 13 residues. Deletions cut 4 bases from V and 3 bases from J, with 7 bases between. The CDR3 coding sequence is TGTGCCAGCAGCTCGGGTCTCTACAATGAGCAGTTCTTC. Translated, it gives CASSSGLYNEQFF.

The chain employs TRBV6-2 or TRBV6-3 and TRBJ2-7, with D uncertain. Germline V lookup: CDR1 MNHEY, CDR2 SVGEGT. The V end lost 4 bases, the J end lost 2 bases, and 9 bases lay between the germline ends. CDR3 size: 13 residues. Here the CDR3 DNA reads TGTGCCAGCAGTTTGGGGTACCCCTACGAGCAGTACTTC. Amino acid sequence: CASSLGYPYEQYF.

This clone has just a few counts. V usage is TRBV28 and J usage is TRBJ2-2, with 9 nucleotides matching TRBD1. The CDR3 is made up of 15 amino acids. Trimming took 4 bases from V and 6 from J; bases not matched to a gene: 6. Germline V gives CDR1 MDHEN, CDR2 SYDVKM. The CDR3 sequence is CASSYGQGIPGELFF. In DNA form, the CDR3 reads TGTGCCAGCAGTTATGGACAGGGGATCCCCGGGGAGCTGTTTTTT. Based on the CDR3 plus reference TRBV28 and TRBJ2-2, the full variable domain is DVKVTQSSRYLVKRTGEKVFLECVQDMDHENMFWYRQDPGLGLRLIYFSYDVKMKEKGDIPEGYSVSREKKERFSLILESASTNQTSMYLCASSYGQGIPGELFFGEGSRLTVL.